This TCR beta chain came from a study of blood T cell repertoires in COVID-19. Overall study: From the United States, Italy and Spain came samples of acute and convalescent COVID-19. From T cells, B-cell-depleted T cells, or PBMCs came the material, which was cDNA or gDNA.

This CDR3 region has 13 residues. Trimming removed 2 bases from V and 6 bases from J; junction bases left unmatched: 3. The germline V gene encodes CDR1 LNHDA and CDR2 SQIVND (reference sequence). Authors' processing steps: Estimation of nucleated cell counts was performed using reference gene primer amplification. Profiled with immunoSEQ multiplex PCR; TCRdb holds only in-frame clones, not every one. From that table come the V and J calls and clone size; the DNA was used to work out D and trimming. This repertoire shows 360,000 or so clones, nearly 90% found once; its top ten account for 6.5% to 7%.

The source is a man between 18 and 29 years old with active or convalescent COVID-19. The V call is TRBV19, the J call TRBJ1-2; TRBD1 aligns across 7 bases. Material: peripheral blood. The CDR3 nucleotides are TGTGCCAGTAGTATATACCAGGGGGATGGCTACACCTTC. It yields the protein CASSIYQGDGYTF.